Presented here are 16 T cell receptor beta chains from one specimen sequenced in a study of long-term antiretroviral therapy in people with HIV. Runs used v3.0 of the immunoSEQ assay and were done at survey level. Repertoires were generated with immunoSEQ multiplex PCR, while TCRdb's copy carries only in-frame clones and drops some. The sample contains tens of thousands of clones, almost 85% of which appear only once. The source was unsorted PBMCs, collected 0.5 years after starting antiretroviral therapy. The receptor set was obtained from a man between 18 and 29 years old with HIV.

V and J are TRBV14 and TRBJ2-7, with D possibly matching TRBD2 (5 bases). There are 14 residues in the CDR3. Germline loops: CDR1 SGHDN, CDR2 FVKESK. The V end lost 2 bases, the J end lost 5 bases, and 13 bases lay between the germline ends. CDR3 bases: TGTGCCAGCAGCCAACTAGCCATGAGGAACGAGCAGTACTTC. It yields the protein CASSQLAMRNEQYF.

The chain recombines TRBV7-3 with TRBJ2-1; TRBD1 might be the D (5 bases). The V and J ends lost 5 bases and 5 bases respectively, with 10 bases between them. Looked up from germline, CDR1 is SGHTA and CDR2 is FQGTGA. The CDR3 runs to 13 residues. CDR3 DNA sequence: TGTGCCAGCAGCCCGCAGGGAAACAATGAGCAGTTCTTC. Translation: CASSPQGNNEQFF.

J is TRBJ2-3 and V is TRBV7-8, with D unclear. The CDR3 contains 13 residues. The ends were cut back, 4 bases at V and 1 base at J, with 6 bases in the middle. Per germline, CDR1 SGHVS and CDR2 FQNEAQ. The CDR3 is CASSWHRTDTQYF. The CDR3 bases are TGTGCCAGCAGCTGGCACCGCACAGATACGCAGTATTTT.

V and J are TRBV5-1 and TRBJ2-6, with D unresolved. Trimming stripped 5 bases from V and 2 bases from J, with 8 bases between. Germline loops: CDR1 SGHRS, CDR2 YFSETQ. The CDR3 runs to 14 residues. The CDR3 coding sequence is TGCGCCAGCAGTCTGGACCCTGGGGCCAACGTCCTGACTTTC. This codes for CASSLDPGANVLTF.

The genes are TRBV4-2 and TRBJ2-7, with D unresolved. This CDR3 is built from 15 residues. With 3 bases removed from V and 3 bases from J, the gap between germline ends came to 15 bases. CDR1 and CDR2 from the germline V gene are LGHNA and YNFKEQ. The CDR3 loop is CASSQTLTMSYEQYF. The CDR3 coding sequence is TGTGCCAGCAGCCAGACGTTAACGATGAGCTACGAGCAGTACTTC.

The chain links TRBV7-2 to TRBJ2-7, with no clear D. V was clipped by 3 bases and J by 0 bases, with 0 bases between them. This CDR3 contains 11 residues. From germline, CDR1 is SGHTA and CDR2 FQGNSA. As DNA, the CDR3 is TGTGCCAGCAGCTTCTCCTACGAGCAGTACTTC. Translated: CASSFSYEQYF.

The V gene is TRBV28, the J gene TRBJ1-1; D might be TRBD1 (5 bases). V lost 5 bases to trimming and J lost 6 bases, with 25 bases between them. This CDR3 has 17 residues. Germline V gene sequence: CDR1 MDHEN, CDR2 SYDVKM. The CDR3 coding sequence is TGTGCCAGCAGTACCGAGGTACTAGACAGCCTTATTGCTGAAGCTTTCTTT. Translated: CASSTEVLDSLIAEAFF.

The chain carries TRBV18 and TRBJ2-2; a possible D gene is TRBD1 (5 bases). The CDR3 spans 14 residues. Trimming stripped 6 bases from V and 2 bases from J, with 10 bases between. From germline, CDR1 is KGHSH and CDR2 LQKENI. The CDR3 reads CASSQTENTGELFF. The CDR3, as DNA: TGTGCCAGCTCTCAGACAGAAAACACCGGGGAGCTGTTTTTT.

The V gene is TRBV5-8, the J gene TRBJ2-5, with D perhaps being TRBD1 or TRBD2 (6 bases each). V lost 7 bases and J lost 5, with 27 bases in between. Per germline, CDR1 SGHTS and CDR2 YDEGEE. The CDR3 extends over 17 amino acids. CDR3 nucleotide sequence: TGTGCCAGCGATCCTTGGCCAGGGGACTTTCGCAGGGAGACCCAGTACTTC. Protein: CASDPWPGDFRRETQYF.

The chain employs TRBV18 and TRBJ2-3; 10 bases are shared with TRBD2. Germline CDR1 and CDR2: KGHSH and LQKENI. This CDR3 is 17 amino acids long. With 3 bases clipped from V and 5 bases from J, the junction kept 11 bases outside the gene matches. CDR3 bases: TGTGCCAGCTCACCCCAGCCTAGCGGGGGCCTTATAGATACGCAGTATTTT. This codes for CASSPQPSGGLIDTQYF.

This rearrangement joins TRBV7-2 to TRBJ2-1; 13 bases are a match to TRBD2. Per germline, CDR1 SGHTA and CDR2 FQGNSA. This CDR3 has 19 residues. V trimming: 2 bases; J trimming: 1 base; junction bases outside the gene matches: 8. CDR3 nucleotide sequence: TGTGCCAGCAGCTTAACCGGGACTAGCGGGACGCAATCCTACAATGAGCAGTTCTTC. This encodes CASSLTGTSGTQSYNEQFF.

The genes are TRBV2 and TRBJ1-4; 9 bases map to TRBD1. From germline, CDR1 is SNHLY and CDR2 FYNNEI. J lost 0 bases, V lost 7 bases, and 12 bases had no gene match. The CDR3 sequence is 18 residues long. The CDR3 DNA reads TGTGCCAGCATCATTAGGGGGACAGGGAAGGCAACTAATGAAAAACTGTTTTTT. It yields the protein CASIIRGTGKATNEKLFF. Full variable domain (rest looked up from reference TRBV2 and TRBJ1-4): EPEVTQTPSHQVTQMGQEVILRCVPISNHLYFYWYRQILGQKVEFLVSFYNNEISEKSEIFDDQFSVERPDGSNFTLKIRSTKLEDSAMYFCASIIRGTGKATNEKLFFGSGTQLSVL.

The V call is TRBV7-2, the J call TRBJ2-5, with D possibly being TRBD2 (5 bases). The CDR3 runs 12 residues. Trimming stripped 2 bases from V and 5 bases from J, with 6 bases between. Germline V gives CDR1 SGHTA, CDR2 FQGNSA. CDR3 region: CASSLPGETQYF. CDR3 DNA: TGTGCCAGCAGCTTACCGGGGGAGACCCAGTACTTC.

The rearrangement joins TRBV28 to TRBJ2-7, with a possible D match to TRBD2 (5 bases). The CDR3 sequence is 13 residues long. Germline CDR1 is MDHEN and CDR2 is SYDVKM. V lost 7 bases, J lost 4 bases, and 14 bases lay in between. The CDR3 bases are TGTGCCAGCACGGACCTTCGAGGGTACGAGCAGTACTTC. Residues: CASTDLRGYEQYF.

The rearrangement joins TRBV7-9 to TRBJ1-1; no firm D call. This CDR3 comprises 16 residues. V was pared by 5 bases and J by 1 base, with 17 bases between. Germline V gene lookup returns CDR1 SEHNR and CDR2 FQNEAQ (reference sequence). The CDR3 nucleotides read TGTGCCAGCAGCGCTGAAATAATCGGGCAGAACACTGAAGCTTTCTTT. Its protein is CASSAEIIGQNTEAFF.

The chain recombines TRBV5-1 with TRBJ2-2, with D perhaps TRBD2 (6 bases). Germline-derived CDR1 and CDR2 are SGHRS and YFSETQ. With 4 bases removed from V and 3 bases from J, the gap between germline ends came to 13 bases. CDR3 length: 15 amino acids. CDR3 amino acids: CASSNTGGDTGELFF. In DNA, the CDR3 is TGCGCCAGCAGCAACACCGGAGGGGACACCGGGGAGCTGTTTTTT.